The T cell receptor (beta chain) described here comes from a study of post-analysis software for immune sequencing data. For the study at large: Recorded subtypes: relapsing-remitting, secondary progressive, progressive-relapsing; some patients unannotated.

Trimming stripped 6 bases from V and 8 bases from J, with 13 bases between. Germline V gene data show CDR1 as MNHEY and CDR2 as SVGAGI. This CDR3 has 13 amino acids. Unique molecular identifiers tagged the TCR beta cDNA libraries. Yield was approximately 500,000 cDNA molecules from around 1 to 9.1 million T cells. TCRdb reprocessed the PCR reads via MiXCR and lists one record per CDR3 protein. The table has 800,000 to 950,000 distinct CDR3 sequences, roughly half seen once. Comments on this clonotype: Its target is unknown.

Study observations and caveats: TRBV5-6, TRBV5-1 and TRBV20-1 were among roughly five TRBV segments more frequent in patients than controls. Controls significantly exceeded multiple sclerosis patients in normalized Chao1 diversity.

This TCR came from a girl aged 10 to 17 with multiple sclerosis. Sequences were obtained from blood. The chain is built from TRBV6-5 and TRBJ1-4; D gene unclear. CDR3 sequence reads: CASSRGHGEKLFF. CDR3 bases: TGTGCCAGCAGCCGCGGGCATGGGGAAAAACTGTTTTTT.